Listed below are T cell receptor beta chains from one sample, sequenced in a study of CD8+ T cells in alopecia areata. The table came from immunoSEQ multiplex PCR; TCRdb's copy has only in-frame clones and leaves some out. The sample shows approximately 150,000 clones, around 51% of them seen only once. The source material was CD4+ T cells sorted from blood, sampled at week 0. These TCRs come from a human donor with alopecia areata. Both conserved end residues are part of each CDR3. A D gene is named only where the DNA matches it firmly. The size of a clone is reported for some rows only, either as once, few or many, or as a class for expanded clones.

j_gene,v_gene,d_gene,abundance,CDR3aa,CDR3nt
TRBJ1-1,TRBV10-3,.,.,CAISEPTGVAATEAFF,TGTGCCATCAGTGAGCCGACAGGAGTGGCGGCCACTGAAGCTTTCTTT
TRBJ2-5,TRBV28,TRBD1,.,CASGGNRGRLETQYF,TGTGCCAGCGGGGGGAACAGGGGGCGCTTGGAGACCCAGTACTTC
TRBJ2-5,TRBV19,.,.,CASMRTAEHSETQYF,TGTGCCAGTATGCGAACGGCCGAACATTCGGAGACCCAGTACTTC
TRBJ2-1,TRBV29-1,.,.,CSGAHYNEQFF,TGCAGCGGGGCCCACTACAATGAGCAGTTCTTC
TRBJ2-3,TRBV7-9,.,.,CASSLRSDTDTQYF,TGTGCCAGCAGCTTACGCTCCGACACAGATACGCAGTATTTT
TRBJ2-3,TRBV7-9,.,.,CASSPATYTTLRVITQYF,TGTGCCAGCAGCCCCGCCACCTACACGACCCTTCGAGTCATTACGCAGTATTTT
TRBJ2-7,TRBV7-2,TRBD1,.,CASSPRDRFYEQYF,TGTGCCAGCAGCCCCCGGGACAGATTCTACGAGCAGTACTTC
TRBJ2-2,TRBV7-3,TRBD2,few,CASSLASSGSPGELFF,TGTGCCAGCAGCTTAGCGTCCAGCGGGAGCCCCGGGGAGCTGTTTTTT
TRBJ2-3,TRBV30,TRBD2,many,CAWNSGRGPDTQYF,TGTGCCTGGAATAGCGGGAGGGGCCCAGATACGCAGTATTTT
TRBJ2-7,TRBV6-6,TRBD1,few,CASSYRPLTGDEQYF,TGTGCCAGCAGTTACCGCCCGCTGACAGGGGACGAGCAGTACTTC
TRBJ2-1,TRBV7-9,TRBD2,.,CASRLLAGAYNEQFF,TGTGCCAGCAGACTACTAGCGGGTGCGTACAATGAGCAGTTCTTC
TRBJ2-1,TRBV27,TRBD2,.,CASRIYSGRYRHEQFF,TGTGCCAGCAGGATTTACAGCGGGAGGTACAGGCATGAGCAGTTCTTC
TRBJ2-7,TRBV29-1,TRBD2,.,CSVDLAGGYEQYF,TGCAGCGTTGATTTAGCGGGTGGGTACGAGCAGTACTTC
TRBJ1-5,TRBV6-6,.,.,CASRISNQPQHF,TGTGCCAGCAGAATTAGCAATCAGCCCCAGCATTTT
TRBJ2-4,TRBV18,.,.,CASSPDRTNHQYF,TGTGCCAGCTCACCAGACAGAACGAACCATCAGTACTTC
TRBJ2-7,TRBV27,.,.,CASPQDAYEQYF,TGTGCCAGCCCTCAGGACGCCTACGAGCAGTACTTC
TRBJ1-5,TRBV7-9,TRBD1,.,CASSLRQGGSQHF,TGTGCCAGCAGCCTACGACAGGGGGGATCCCAGCATTTT
TRBJ1-2,TRBV30,.,.,CAWTSREDYGYTF,TGTGCCTGGACTAGCAGGGAGGACTATGGCTACACCTTC
TRBJ1-1,TRBV19,TRBD1,.,CASSWTGEAFF,TGTGCCAGTAGTTGGACAGGGGAAGCTTTCTTT
TRBJ2-5,TRBV5-1,.,few,CASSFPTAQETQYF,TGCGCCAGCAGCTTCCCGACAGCTCAAGAGACCCAGTACTTC
TRBJ2-3,TRBV7-2,.,.,CASSPGPGTDTQYF,TGTGCCAGCAGCCCCGGCCCAGGGACAGATACGCAGTATTTT
TRBJ2-1,TRBV29-1,TRBD2,.,CSVLGGLAGYNEQFF,TGCAGCGTCCTCGGAGGACTAGCGGGATATAATGAGCAGTTCTTC
TRBJ1-5,TRBV19,.,.,CASRSGGAGNQPQHF,TGTGCCAGTAGGTCGGGGGGGGCAGGCAATCAGCCCCAGCATTTT
TRBJ2-1,TRBV27,TRBD2,.,CASRGLAGGLDYNEQFF,TGTGCCAGCCGAGGCCTAGCGGGAGGGTTAGACTACAATGAGCAGTTCTTC
TRBJ1-4,TRBV30,.,few,CACKAAINEKLFF,TGTGCCTGCAAGGCAGCCATTAATGAAAAACTGTTTTTT
TRBJ2-1,TRBV6-1,TRBD1,few,CASSPDREQFF,TGTGCCAGCAGCCCGGACAGGGAGCAGTTCTTC
TRBJ2-3,TRBV10-3,.,.,CAISESYLRTDTQYF,TGTGCCATCAGTGAGTCGTACCTCCGCACAGATACGCAGTATTTT
TRBJ2-6,TRBV7-9,.,.,CASSSDTLSGANVLTF,TGTGCCAGCAGCTCGGACACCCTCTCTGGGGCCAACGTCCTGACTTTC
TRBJ1-5,TRBV2,.,.,CASSEGGGRHQPQHF,TGTGCCAGCAGTGAAGGGGGGGGCAGACATCAGCCCCAGCATTTT
TRBJ1-5,TRBV7-2,TRBD1,.,CASSLRQGTQPQHF,TGTGCCAGCAGCTTAAGACAGGGAACTCAGCCCCAGCATTTT
TRBJ2-2,TRBV4-3,.,few,CASSRAAGNTGELFF,TGCGCCAGCAGCCGGGCGGCGGGAAACACCGGGGAGCTGTTTTTT
TRBJ2-6,TRBV6-5,.,.,CASSYSQSGANVLTF,TGTGCCAGCAGTTACTCCCAGTCTGGGGCCAACGTCCTGACTTTC
TRBJ1-5,TRBV4-1,.,.,CASSQAVGTAGISPQHF,TGCGCCAGCAGCCAAGCCGTGGGGACGGCCGGTATCAGCCCCCAGCATTTT
TRBJ2-2,TRBV11-2,.,few,CASSMGQITGELFF,TGTGCCAGCAGCATGGGACAAATCACCGGGGAGCTGTTTTTT
TRBJ2-7,TRBV18,TRBD1,.,CASSPIQLGQHYEQYF,TGTGCCAGCTCACCTATTCAATTGGGACAGCACTACGAGCAGTACTTC
TRBJ2-6,TRBV2,.,many,CASSEYWGGTSGANVLTF,TGTGCCAGCAGTGAATACTGGGGAGGTACCTCTGGGGCCAACGTCCTGACTTTC
TRBJ2-6,TRBV15,.,.,CATSRGSGANVLTF,TGTGCCACCAGCAGGGGCTCTGGGGCCAACGTCCTGACTTTC
TRBJ2-7,TRBV2,TRBD2,.,CASSGGLARSLEQYF,TGTGCCAGCAGTGGGGGACTAGCGCGCTCTCTCGAGCAGTACTTC
TRBJ2-4,TRBV29-1,.,.,CSAMGLLAKNIQYF,TGCAGCGCTATGGGACTCTTAGCCAAAAACATTCAGTACTTC
TRBJ2-7,TRBV6-5,TRBD1,.,CASSYGRQGIYEQYF,TGTGCCAGCAGTTACGGGAGACAGGGGATCTACGAGCAGTACTTC
TRBJ2-1,TRBV20-1,.,few,CSARPWNEQFF,TGCAGTGCTAGACCCTGGAATGAGCAGTTCTTC
TRBJ2-1,TRBV29-1,TRBD2,.,CSVGGLAGGNEQFF,TGCAGCGTGGGGGGGCTAGCGGGAGGTAATGAGCAGTTCTTC
TRBJ2-3,TRBV6-1,TRBD2,.,CASSESSGSRYTQYF,TGTGCCAGCAGTGAATCTAGCGGGAGTAGATATACGCAGTATTTT
TRBJ2-7,TRBV29-1,.,.,CSAFSGRYYEQYF,TGCAGTGCCTTTAGCGGCCGGTACTACGAGCAGTACTTC
TRBJ2-5,TRBV27,.,.,CASSFMDSQETQYF,TGTGCCAGCAGTTTTATGGACAGTCAAGAGACCCAGTACTTC